The T cell receptor (beta chain) described here comes from a study of T cell repertoires in cytomegalovirus infection. For the study at large: Use of recently identified HLA-C-restricted and well-studied HLA-B-restricted CMV epitopes was part of the study. In public TCR beta signatures, there were indications of both CMV infection and matching HLA type.

The germline V and J ends were trimmed by 2 bases and 1 base, with 8 bases remaining between them. Germline V CDR1 and CDR2: LNHDA, SQIVND (reference sequence). The CDR3 length is 14 residues. General observations from the study: HLA-C-restricted CMV-specific TCR beta clonotypes were dominant in the ex vivo response. Accumulated public TCR beta family frequency recognized individuals carrying CMV together with the relevant HLA.

MiXCR, run by TCRdb on the reads, gives a single entry per CDR3 protein. The table has 340,000 or so distinct CDR3 sequences, approximately 25% seen once. As to this clonotype: The antigen is unknown.

The sample was cultured PBMCs, taken from culture after CMV antigen stimulation. The TCR was taken from a human donor in good health (CMV status not recorded). Some clones in this sample may be carry-over from other donors' samples. V usage is TRBV19 and J usage is TRBJ1-1; no firm D call. The CDR3 sequence: CASSISRGNTEAFF. CDR3 DNA: TGTGCCAGTAGTATATCTCGGGGGAACACTGAAGCTTTCTTT.